This note documents a single TCR beta chain sequence. Repertoires were generated with immunoSEQ multiplex PCR, while TCRdb's copy carries only in-frame clones and drops some. Seen here are about 260,000 clones, about 91% observed once, and the top ten hold about 1.2%. This CDR3 is built from 16 residues. Trimming took off 1 base at V and 0 bases at J, with 10 bases between the two ends. Germline V gives CDR1 KGHSH, CDR2 LQKENI. The source of the sample is a study of blood T cell repertoires in COVID-19. Individuals aged about 18 to 90 years were recruited from 24 US areas. Sequencing was performed on PBMCs or T cells enriched from blood (not recorded which). This clonotype originated in a woman in her thirties or forties with acute COVID-19. J is TRBJ1-3 and V is TRBV18; a weak D match, TRBD1 (5 bases). The CDR3: CASSPQKGYSGNTIYF. The DNA for the CDR3 is TGTGCCAGCTCACCACAAAAGGGGTACTCTGGAAACACCATATATTTT.